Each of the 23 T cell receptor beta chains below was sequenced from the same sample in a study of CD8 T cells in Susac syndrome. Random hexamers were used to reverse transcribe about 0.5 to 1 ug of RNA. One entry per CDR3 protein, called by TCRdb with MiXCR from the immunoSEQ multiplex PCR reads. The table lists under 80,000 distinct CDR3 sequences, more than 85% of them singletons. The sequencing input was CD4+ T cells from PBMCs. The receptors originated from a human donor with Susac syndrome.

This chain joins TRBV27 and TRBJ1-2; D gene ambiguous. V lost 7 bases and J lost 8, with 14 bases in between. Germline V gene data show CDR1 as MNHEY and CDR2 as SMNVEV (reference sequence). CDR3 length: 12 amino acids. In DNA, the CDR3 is TGTGCCAGCACCGAGAGACCCGTCGGCTACACCTTC. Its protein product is CASTERPVGYTF.

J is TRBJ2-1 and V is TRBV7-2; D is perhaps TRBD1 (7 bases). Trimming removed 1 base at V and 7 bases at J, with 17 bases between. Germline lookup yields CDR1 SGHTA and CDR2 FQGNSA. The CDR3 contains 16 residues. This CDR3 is CASSLEGARGRNEQFF. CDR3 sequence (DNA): TGTGCCAGCAGCTTAGAGGGGGCACGGGGGAGGAATGAGCAGTTCTTC.

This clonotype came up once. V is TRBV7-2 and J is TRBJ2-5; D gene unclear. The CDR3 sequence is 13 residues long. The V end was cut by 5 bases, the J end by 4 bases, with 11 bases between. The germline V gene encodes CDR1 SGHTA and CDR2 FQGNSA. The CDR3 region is CASSPDPTETQYF. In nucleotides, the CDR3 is TGTGCCAGCAGCCCTGACCCCACAGAGACCCAGTACTTC.

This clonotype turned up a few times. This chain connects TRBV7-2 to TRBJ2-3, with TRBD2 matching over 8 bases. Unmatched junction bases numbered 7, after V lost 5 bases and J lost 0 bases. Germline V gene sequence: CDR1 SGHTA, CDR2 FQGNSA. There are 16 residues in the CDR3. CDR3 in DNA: TGTGCCAGCAGCACCATAGCGGGGACAAGCACAGATACGCAGTATTTT. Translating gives CASSTIAGTSTDTQYF.

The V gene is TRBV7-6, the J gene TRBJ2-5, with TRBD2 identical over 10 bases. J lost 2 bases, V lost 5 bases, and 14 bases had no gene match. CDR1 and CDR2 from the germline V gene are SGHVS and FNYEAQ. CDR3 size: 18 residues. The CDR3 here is CASSARSGGTPGQETQYF. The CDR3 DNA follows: TGTGCCAGCAGCGCCCGTAGCGGGGGGACTCCTGGGCAAGAGACCCAGTACTTC. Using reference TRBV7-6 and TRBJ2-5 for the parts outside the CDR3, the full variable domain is GAGVSQSPRYKVTKRGQDVALRCDPISGHVSLYWYRQALGQGPEFLTYFNYEAQQDKSGLPNDRFSAERPEGSISTLTIQRTEQRDSAMYRCASSARSGGTPGQETQYFGPGTRLLVL.

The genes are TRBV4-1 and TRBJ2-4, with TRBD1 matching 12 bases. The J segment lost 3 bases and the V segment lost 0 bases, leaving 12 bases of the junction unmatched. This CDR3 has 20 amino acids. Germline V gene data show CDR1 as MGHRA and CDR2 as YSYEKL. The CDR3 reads CASSQDKLGQGAHGKNIQYF. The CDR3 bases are TGCGCCAGCAGCCAAGATAAATTGGGACAGGGGGCGCATGGCAAAAACATTCAGTACTTC.

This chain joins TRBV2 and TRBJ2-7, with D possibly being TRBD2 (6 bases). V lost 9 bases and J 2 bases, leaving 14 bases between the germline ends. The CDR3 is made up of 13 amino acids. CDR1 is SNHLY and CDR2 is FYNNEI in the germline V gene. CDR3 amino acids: CASKRDSTYEQYF. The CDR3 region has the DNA TGTGCCAGTAAAAGGGACTCTACCTACGAGCAGTACTTC.

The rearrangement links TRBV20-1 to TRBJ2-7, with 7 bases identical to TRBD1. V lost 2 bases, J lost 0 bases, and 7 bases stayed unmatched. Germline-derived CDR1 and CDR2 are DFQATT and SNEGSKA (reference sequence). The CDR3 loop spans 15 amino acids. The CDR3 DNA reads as TGCAGTGCTAGACCGCCGACAGGGAGCTCCTACGAGCAGTACTTC. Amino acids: CSARPPTGSSYEQYF.

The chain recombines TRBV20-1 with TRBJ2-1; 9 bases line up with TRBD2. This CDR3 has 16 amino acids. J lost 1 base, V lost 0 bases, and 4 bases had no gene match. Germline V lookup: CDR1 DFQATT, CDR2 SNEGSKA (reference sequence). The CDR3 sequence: CSARDPAGGSYNEQFF. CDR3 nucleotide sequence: TGCAGTGCTAGAGATCCAGCGGGGGGATCCTACAATGAGCAGTTCTTC.

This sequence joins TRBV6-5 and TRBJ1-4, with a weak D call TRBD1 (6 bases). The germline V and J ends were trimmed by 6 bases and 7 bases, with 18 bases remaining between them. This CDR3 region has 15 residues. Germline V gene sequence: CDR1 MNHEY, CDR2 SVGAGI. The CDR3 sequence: CASSGFQGRREKLFF. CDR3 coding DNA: TGTGCCAGCAGCGGATTCCAGGGGAGACGTGAAAAACTGTTTTTT.

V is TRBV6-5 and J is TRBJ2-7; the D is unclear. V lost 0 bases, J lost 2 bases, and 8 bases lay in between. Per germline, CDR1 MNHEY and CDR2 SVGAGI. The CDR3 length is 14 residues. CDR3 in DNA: TGTGCCAGCAGTTACTCGATGCAGACCTACGAGCAGTACTTC. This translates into CASSYSMQTYEQYF.

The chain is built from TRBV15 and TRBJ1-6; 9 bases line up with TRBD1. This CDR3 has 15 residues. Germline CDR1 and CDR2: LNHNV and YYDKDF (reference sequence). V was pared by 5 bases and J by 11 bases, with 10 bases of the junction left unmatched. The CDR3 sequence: CATSVSGTGLAPLHF. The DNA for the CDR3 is TGTGCCACCAGCGTTTCCGGGACAGGGTTAGCACCCCTCCACTTT.

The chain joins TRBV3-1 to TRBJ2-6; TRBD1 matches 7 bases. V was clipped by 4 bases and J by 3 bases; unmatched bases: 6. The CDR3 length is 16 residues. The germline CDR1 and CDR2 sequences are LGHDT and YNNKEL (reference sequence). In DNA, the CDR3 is TGTGCCAGCAGCCGTGACAGGGTGGGTGGGGCCAACGTCCTGACTTTC. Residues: CASSRDRVGGANVLTF.

The chain's CDR3 is CASSVDAGRNSPLHF. The CDR3 coding sequence is TGTGCCAGTAGTGTCGATGCAGGAAGAAATTCACCCCTCCACTTT. V gene TRBV19 combines with J gene TRBJ1-6; no clear D. V lost 5 bases and J lost 7, with 15 bases in between. The CDR3 contains 15 residues. The germline V gene has CDR1 LNHDA and CDR2 SQIVND (reference sequence). The variable domain in full, with the rest retrieved from reference TRBV19 and TRBJ1-6, is DGGITQSPKYLFRKEGQNVTLSCEQNLNHDAMYWYRQDPGQGLRLIYYSQIVNDFQKGDIAEGYSVSREKKESFPLTVTSAQKNPTAFYLCASSVDAGRNSPLHFGNGTRLTVT.

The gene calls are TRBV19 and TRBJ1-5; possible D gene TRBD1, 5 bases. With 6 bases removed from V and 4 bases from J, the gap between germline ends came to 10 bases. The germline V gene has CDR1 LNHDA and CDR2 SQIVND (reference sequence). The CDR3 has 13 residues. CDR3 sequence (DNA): TGTGCCAGTAGCGACAGTGGAAATCAGCCCCAGCATTTT. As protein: CASSDSGNQPQHF. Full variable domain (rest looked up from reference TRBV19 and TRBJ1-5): DGGITQSPKYLFRKEGQNVTLSCEQNLNHDAMYWYRQDPGQGLRLIYYSQIVNDFQKGDIAEGYSVSREKKESFPLTVTSAQKNPTAFYLCASSDSGNQPQHFGDGTRLSIL.

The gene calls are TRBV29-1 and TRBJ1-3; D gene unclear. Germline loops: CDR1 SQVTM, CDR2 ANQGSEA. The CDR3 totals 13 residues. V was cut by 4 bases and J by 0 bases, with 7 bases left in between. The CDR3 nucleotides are TGCAGCGTTGGGACCTCCTCTGGAAACACCATATATTTT. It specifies CSVGTSSGNTIYF.

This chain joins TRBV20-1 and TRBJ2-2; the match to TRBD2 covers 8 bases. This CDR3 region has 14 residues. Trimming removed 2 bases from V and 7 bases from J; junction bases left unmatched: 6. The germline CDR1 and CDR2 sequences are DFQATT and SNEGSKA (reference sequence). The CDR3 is CSARNRLAGGELFF. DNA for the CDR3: TGCAGTGCTAGAAACCGCCTAGCGGGCGGGGAGCTGTTTTTT.

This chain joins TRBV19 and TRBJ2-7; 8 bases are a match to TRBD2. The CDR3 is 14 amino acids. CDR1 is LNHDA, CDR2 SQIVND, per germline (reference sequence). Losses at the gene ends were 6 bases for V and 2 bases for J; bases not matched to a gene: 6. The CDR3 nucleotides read TGTGCCAGTAGCCTCGCGGGAGGTGCCTACGAGCAGTACTTC. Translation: CASSLAGGAYEQYF.

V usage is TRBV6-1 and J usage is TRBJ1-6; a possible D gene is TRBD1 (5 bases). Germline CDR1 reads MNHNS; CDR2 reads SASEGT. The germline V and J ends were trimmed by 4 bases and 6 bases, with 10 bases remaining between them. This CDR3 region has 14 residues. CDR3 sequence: CASSVGAVNSPLHF. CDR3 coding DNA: TGTGCCAGCAGTGTAGGGGCAGTTAATTCACCCCTCCACTTT.

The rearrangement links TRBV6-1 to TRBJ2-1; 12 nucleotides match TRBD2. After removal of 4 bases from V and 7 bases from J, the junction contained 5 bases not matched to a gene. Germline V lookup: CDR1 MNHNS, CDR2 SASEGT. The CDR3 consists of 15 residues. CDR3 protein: CASSGGGLAGNEQFF. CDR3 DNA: TGTGCCAGCAGTGGAGGTGGACTAGCGGGGAATGAGCAGTTCTTC.

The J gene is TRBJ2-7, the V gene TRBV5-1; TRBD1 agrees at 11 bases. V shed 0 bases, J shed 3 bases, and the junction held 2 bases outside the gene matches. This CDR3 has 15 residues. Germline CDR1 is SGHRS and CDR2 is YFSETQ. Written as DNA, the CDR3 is TGCGCCAGCAGCTTGGTCGGGACAGGGGGCTACGAGCAGTACTTC. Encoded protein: CASSLVGTGGYEQYF.

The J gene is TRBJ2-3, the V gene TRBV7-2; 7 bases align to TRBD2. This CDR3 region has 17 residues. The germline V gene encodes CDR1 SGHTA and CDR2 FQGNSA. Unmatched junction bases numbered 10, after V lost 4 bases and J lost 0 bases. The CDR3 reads CASSYGQGRGSTDTQYF. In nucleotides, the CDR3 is TGTGCCAGCAGCTACGGCCAAGGGCGGGGGAGCACAGATACGCAGTATTTT.

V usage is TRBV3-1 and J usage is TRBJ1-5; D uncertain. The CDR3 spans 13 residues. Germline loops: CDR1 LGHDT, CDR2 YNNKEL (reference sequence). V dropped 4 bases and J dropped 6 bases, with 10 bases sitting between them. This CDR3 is CASSRSASQPQHF. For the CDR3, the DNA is TGTGCCAGCAGCCGGTCGGCATCTCAGCCCCAGCATTTT.